This TCR beta chain was profiled in a study of human T cells and chemical hapten exposure. At the level of the study: Among samples, TCR yields varied mainly because of small differences in pooled library volume. Points from the study as a whole: TCRs at a frequency above 1 in 1000 stayed unchanged with DPC sensitization.

This clonotype was counted a few times. Its specificity is not known. During construction of the library, unique molecular identifiers were attached to individual cDNA molecules for quantitative, reproducible TCR counting. Original data processing: Per sample, the median was around 100,000 TCRs, with values from approximately 25,000 to 650,000. MiXCR, run by TCRdb on the RACE reads, gives a single entry per CDR3 protein. Clone size and V and J calls follow TCRdb, not the original study. The sample holds 65,000 or so distinct CDR3 sequences; about 5.7% are singletons and the top ten take 3% to 4%. Indicated time point: healthy volunteer bleed at 6 weeks. It was from unfractionated whole blood that total RNA was extracted. V shed 5 bases and J 1 base; nucleotides not matched to a gene: 13. This CDR3 region has 19 residues. Germline V gene data show CDR1 as SGHTA and CDR2 as FQGNSA.

The clonotype was recovered from a female donor in good health. Some clones in this sample may be carry-over from other donors' samples. The chain recombines TRBV7-2 with TRBJ2-3; 12 nucleotides line up with TRBD2. Input material: whole blood. CDR3 nucleotide sequence: TGTGCCAGCAGCCCTAGGGCGACTAGCGGGAGCTTGGGCACAGATACGCAGTATTTT. Its protein is CASSPRATSGSLGTDTQYF.